Described below is a single T cell receptor (beta chain) sequence and its context. What antigen it recognizes has not been identified. No base-level quality is on record; no much larger clone is a single base apart. Taken from cysteine to phenylalanine, the CDR3 has 15 residues. Only the CDR3 portion is preserved as DNA: 45 bases, with reading frame beginning at the first base. The record originates from a study of PD-L1 blockade in urothelial cancer (dated by TCRdb to 2015 to 2018). For the study in its entirety: Every patient began therapy in the mid-2010s and was given atezolizumab 1,200 mg intravenously every 3 weeks. Somatic, immune and clinical correlates of response to PD-L1 blockade with atezolizumab in urothelial cancer were the focus of an exploratory multi-omic analysis. Durable clinical benefit was achieved by nine patients but not by the remaining 20. Blood samples were analyzed at two time points: 3 weeks after treatment start (second dose) and 6 weeks after treatment start. An ECOG performance status of 0 or 1 was recorded for the patients, and 0 to 3 prior chemotherapy regimens had been received by the patients. Pretreatment blood TCR-seq was available for under 35 patients, at least one posttreatment blood collection was obtained for 24 patients, and tumor TCR-seq was available for 24 patients. About nine tenths of the roughly 29 patients were males with bladder-origin urothelial cancer, and 18 of 29 reported a prior smoking history. Pretreatment tumor samples, along with matched peripheral blood serially collected before and after atezolizumab treatment, were subjected to TCR sequencing. In the same patients, pretreatment tumors underwent whole exome sequencing and RNA sequencing in addition to TCR sequencing. Durable clinical benefit meant progression-free survival longer than 6 months, and TCR features were also tested against progression-free and overall survival. Blood samples gave median yields of about 140,000 T cells and tens of thousands of unique TCRs, along with a median clonality of roughly 0.08. The paper's findings and limits, for the study overall: Because the sample size was small (n ≈ 27) and many exploratory analyses were performed, the results are intended to be hypothesis-generating. Patients with durable benefit showed greater expansion of tumor-associated TCR clones in peripheral blood 3 weeks after starting treatment (n ≈ 23, p = 0.022). Improved progression-free and overall survival was associated with having pretreatment peripheral blood TCR clonality below the median.

To estimate absolute template abundance from read counts, synthetic TCR analog templates were spiked into each PCR. Using the immunoSEQ assay, TCRbeta CDR3 regions were amplified from genomic DNA with bias-controlled V and J gene primers. Sequencing of rearranged TCRbeta segments was done at approximately 20X coverage. As for how the authors treated the data: Clustering was used to correct sequencing errors, and CDR3s were annotated against IMGT to assign V, D and J genes. Only productive TCRbeta rearrangements were used in downstream analyses, excluding out-of-frame or stop-codon sequences. Clonality was computed as one minus Shannon entropy normalized by the log of the number of unique productive sequences. Fisher's exact test with Benjamini-Hochberg correction, using a cutoff of adjusted p below 0.01, was how clones that differed between time points or between blood and tumor were identified. TCRdb's version of the immuneACCESS table is confined to in-frame rearrangements and falls short of the full clone set. An unresolved V gene accounts for under half of the shortfall where checked; the remainder is of unknown origin. That table supplies the V and J calls and clone size; D and trimming were determined from the DNA. The sample table lists about 50,000 clones, approximately 80% of them with a count of one. About 10% of the sample rests with the top ten.

Sample time point, as interpreted from the label and publication: peripheral blood 6 weeks after treatment start. A cohort of some 29 patients with locally advanced or metastatic urothelial carcinoma, treated at Memorial Sloan Kettering on a trial protocol, was included. Peripheral blood mononuclear cells were collected from each patient pretreatment and during treatment, giving between 1 and 8 total time points per patient. The Qiagen DNeasy Blood extraction kit was used to purify genomic DNA from total PBMCs and from tumor samples. PBMCs were collected pretreatment and during treatment, and were isolated and stored as previously described.

The sequence links TRBV21-1 to TRBJ1-5. TRBV21-1 is given as a pseudogene. The TCR was taken from a man in his 70s with urothelial cancer. Sequencing used PBMCs, obtained around atezolizumab (anti-PD-L1) treatment. The DNA reads as follows: TGTGCCAGCCGAGAGGGTCAGATCAGCAATCAGCCCCAGCATTTT. It translates as CASREGQISNQPQHF.